Detailed here is one TCR beta chain. Its cognate antigen has yet to be identified. No base-level quality is on record; no much larger clone is a single base apart. CDR1 is given as SGDLS and CDR2 as YYNGEE, both from the germline V gene. The CDR3 numbers 15 residues from cysteine through phenylalanine. The read is trimmed to its CDR3 DNA, 45 bases read in frame from base 1. V loses 2 bases at its end and J loses 4 bases; junction bases beyond the gene matches: 4. The data are from a study of cytomegalovirus exposure and HLA in healthy donors (dated by TCRdb to 2016 to 2017). In the study overall: An earlier analysis of approximately 550 of the donors reported 250 to 350 Gb of sequence data and more than 90 million unique TCR beta sequences from about 200 million T cells. About five DR-DQ haplotypes were treated as single units for association and clustering because of strong linkage in the cohort. A separate validation cohort of over 95 different subjects was used in addition to the roughly 640-subject first cohort. Genome-wide SNP genotypes for about three fifths of the roughly 670 donors were used in a later genetic analysis, which treated that subset as a discovery cohort. The study used immunosequencing to profile the T cell repertoires of 600 to 850 subjects and linked those repertoires to cytomegalovirus serostatus. An earlier analysis of around 640 of the donors used high-throughput TCR beta sequencing to judge whether each TCR beta V gene segment behaved as functional or pseudogenic. Among the approximately 400 genotyped donors, approximately 82% belonged to the genetic ancestry cluster associated with self-reported Caucasian donors. In a later analysis, previously published TCR beta repertoires from 550 to 700 donors were re-analyzed and high-resolution HLA genotyping was added so that TCR occurrence patterns could be studied. All discovery cohort repertoires had been generated on a single sequencing platform. Typing coverage differed by locus: A, B, C, DRB1 and DQB1 were typed in about 620-640 donors, DQA1 in 522, DPA1 in some 570, and DPB1 in around 490. Across about 380 genotyped donors of the cohort, an average of approximately 240,000 unique TCR beta nucleotide sequences per donor were sequenced, and 15% to 20% of those sequences were non-productive. To predict cytomegalovirus infection status, the study brought together high-throughput TCR immunosequencing, statistical association of individual TCRs with disease status, and machine learning. Donor age, sex, ethnicity and CMV serostatus were compiled alongside the repertoire data. Both class I and class II loci were covered by HLA typing, at four-digit resolution. The aim of the study was to test whether cataloging public T cell receptors could identify signatures of past pathogen exposure. The later analysis used no new phenotypic data to find candidate immune exposures, relying instead on TCR beta sequences and their occurrence across donors. About 310 gigabases of sequencing data and 78 million or so unique TCR sequences were included in an early release covering around 650 HLA-typed donors. Study-wide conclusions, independent of this receptor: In an earlier analysis of fewer than 750 of the donors, most TCR beta V segments were observed in productive rearrangements about 87% or about 30% of the time, broadly matching IMGT annotations. Roughly uniform sequencing depth across donors was assumed in presence/absence analyses, although this assumption may not hold. Some IMGT-functional V segments, including TRBV6-2 and TRBV6-3, could not be told apart with the 87-base-pair reads, so those segments were excluded. The sequencing pipeline was judged likely to have produced a cluster of highly shared sequence variants as a technical artifact. The earlier analysis of a few hundred of the donors excluded roughly 17 rarely observed V segments, including chromosome 9 orphons, because counts were too low. Several of the top co-occurrence clusters appeared to be linked to parvovirus B19, influenza, CMV and Epstein-Barr virus, according to a later analysis. When HLA alleles, especially DR and DQ, strongly co-occurred, attributing TCR associations to individual alleles was difficult. In a later analysis, most CMV-associated TCR beta chains were found to appear HLA-restricted, with HLA associations seemingly driven largely by CMV exposure. In vitro tests confirmed that three of the cytomegalovirus-associated TCR beta chains recognize cytomegalovirus antigens. Correlated functional status among segregating V segments might be attributable to linkage disequilibrium, but an unknown experimental factor could not be ruled out. A later analysis associated 16,951 TCR beta sequences with specific HLA alleles at a false discovery rate of 0.05. Only TCR beta chains were sequenced in this cohort, and the absence of alpha or paired-chain data limited detectable features. CMV serostatus was the only immune exposure information available for the cohort. The study gave a list of about 160 TCR beta chains associated with cytomegalovirus. A further reported finding was that TCR beta sequences accurately predicted the HLA-A and HLA-B alleles for most subjects in the first cohort. V-gene and J-gene trimming of TCR beta chains was associated with a missense DCLRE1C variant in a later genetic analysis, and the association was replicated in an independent cohort. Most TCR sequences were observed very rarely across donors, whereas some public TCRs were present in many individuals. In a later analysis, TCR association rates were found to vary across HLA loci, with the most associated TCRs seen for DRB1 alleles and the fewest for HLA-C alleles. Because HLA typing was missing for some donors at each locus, association tests included only the typed subset. The authors suggested that the approach could potentially be generalized to other disease states and immunological phenotypes. A later genetic analysis reported fewer N-insertions in productive TCRs among donors in an Asian-associated ancestry cluster than the roughly 720-donor mean. In a later analysis, HLA-associated TCR beta chains showed more clonal expansion and lower generation probabilities than non-associated chains that were equally common. In both the original and validation cohorts, the classifier was reported to diagnose cytomegalovirus status with high specificity and sensitivity.

Library prep was done by the immunoSEQ multiplex PCR assay. For the multiplex PCR, a mixture combining 60 forward primers for TCR Vbeta segments and 13 reverse primers for TCR Jbeta segments was used. The CDR3 region of rearranged TCR beta genes was amplified from genomic DNA by a multiplex PCR assay. The amplified TCR beta libraries were sequenced on the Illumina HiSeq System as 87-base-pair reads. The authors' pipeline ran thus. In a later analysis, 77 million or so unique TCR beta chains were counted across the roughly 610 repertoires, and approximately 11 million of these chains were shared by at least two donors. Raw reads were error-corrected and collapsed into unique sequences with a nearest-neighbor algorithm that merged closely related sequences to remove PCR and sequencing errors. V, D and J gene segments were assigned by aligning CDR3 sequences to IMGT reference sequences. For a sequence to be retained, at least a six-nucleotide match to both a V gene segment and a J gene segment was required. A rearrangement was called productive if the CDR3 had no stop codons and remained in frame with V and J, and every other rearrangement was called non-productive. Following IMGT convention, CDR3 was defined as the stretch from the second conserved V-encoded cysteine to the conserved J-encoded phenylalanine. Sequences without an unambiguous match to a single V gene segment were excluded from the earlier analysis of about 600 of the donors. In an earlier analysis of roughly 600 of the donors, a V segment was called functional when productive rearrangements were above 56.7%, and segregating when the standard deviation between donors exceeded 5%. A statistical classification framework was built to diagnose cytomegalovirus status from the catalog of TCR beta chain sequences. In a later analysis, TCR nucleotide sequences were compared against IMGT/GENE-DB human TR gene sequences so that V and J genes could be assigned. In a later analysis, CDR3 sequences and most-parsimonious VDJ recombination scenarios were assigned using the TCRdist pipeline. A later analysis defined each TCR beta chain by its CDR3 amino acid sequence plus V-gene family, and excluded reads lacking a unique V-gene family. In a later analysis, 500 to 700 highly shared, low-generation-probability nucleotide sequences were removed to address suspected cross-contamination and a sequencing artifact. A later analysis calculated a clonal expansion index for each public chain from normalized within-repertoire ranks of inferred template counts. In a later analysis, generation probabilities were computed with a VDJ recombination model fitted to out-of-frame rearrangements, and the resulting probabilities were checked against IGoR. A later analysis scored TCR-TCR, TCR-HLA and TCR-CMV co-occurrence with hypergeometric tests, applying a repertoire-size bias correction to TCR pairs. A later analysis estimated false discovery rates by permuting HLA or CMV assignments 20 times. In a later analysis, co-occurring TCRs were grouped using DBSCAN, with TCRdist sequence similarity added in when clustering inside HLA-allele-positive subsets. For co-occurrence clustering, repertoires with fewer than 30,000 or more than 120,000 public chains were excluded, along with five or six repertoires with anomalous nucleotide sharing. The immuneACCESS repertoire file appears here via TCRdb, limited to in-frame rearrangements. These files lack a portion of the clones; in checked studies, under half of the deficit traces to unresolved V genes, and the cause of the others is not known. V and J calls plus clone size are reproduced from that table; the DNA served to infer D and trimming. The sample yields 180,000 or so clones; roughly 74% were counted once. In total, the top ten clones hold about 7.6% of the sample.

The cohort was made up of under 800 healthy bone marrow donors. All cohort members were sampled while nominally healthy, although unrecorded immune exposures were likely present. The donor was CMV seropositive and was included in the group of 300 or so seropositive cohort members. A peripheral blood sample was collected from each donor, and TCR beta sequencing was performed on peripheral blood mononuclear cells. The Qiagen DNeasy Blood Extraction Kit was used to extract genomic DNA from the blood cell samples. The chain is made from TRBV9 and TRBJ2-2, and TRBD2 matches 8 of the central bases. Source material: PBMCs. The sequence derives from a woman between 35 and 50 years old in good health and CMV-seropositive. The sequence in DNA is TGTGCCAGCAGCGTCAGCGGGAGAGTCACCGGGGAGCTGTTTTTT. It is translated as CASSVSGRVTGELFF.